A single sample is the source of the 17 T cell receptor beta chains below, sequenced in a study of PD-L1 blockade in urothelial cancer. Profiled with immunoSEQ multiplex PCR; TCRdb holds only in-frame clones, not every one. The sample carries some 46,000 clones, 65% to 85% recorded once. Sample time point: pretreatment peripheral blood. This specimen consisted of PBMCs, obtained around atezolizumab (anti-PD-L1) treatment. These receptors all stem from a man aged 55 to 70 with urothelial cancer.

The chain couples TRBV11-2 to TRBJ1-1, with D possibly TRBD1 on 6 matching bases. Trimming removed 4 bases at V and 3 bases at J, with 21 bases between. This CDR3 region has 17 residues. Germline CDR1 SGHAT, CDR2 FQNNGV. CDR3 nucleotides: TGTGCCAGCAGCTCTAGCTCCTACAGGGCCCGAGACACTGAAGCTTTCTTT. Protein sequence: CASSSSSYRARDTEAFF.

V and J are TRBV7-2 and TRBJ2-3, with 9 positions matching TRBD2. The V segment lost 4 bases and the J segment 1 base; nucleotides outside the gene matches: 6. Per germline, CDR1 SGHTA and CDR2 FQGNSA. CDR3 length: 16 residues. The CDR3 sequence is CASSSPTSGRTDTQYF. DNA of the CDR3: TGTGCCAGCAGCTCGCCGACTAGCGGACGCACAGATACGCAGTATTTT.

The V call is TRBV19, the J call TRBJ2-2; weak D call: TRBD1 (5 bases). The CDR3 runs to 14 residues. In germline, CDR1 is LNHDA, CDR2 SQIVND (reference sequence). V shed 4 bases and J shed 0 bases, with 6 bases lying between them. In DNA, the CDR3 is TGTGCCAGTAGTACAGGGACGAACACCGGGGAGCTGTTTTTT. Encoded protein: CASSTGTNTGELFF.

The chain uses TRBV5-1 and TRBJ2-2, with TRBD1 identical over 9 bases. The germline gives CDR1 SGHRS, CDR2 YFSETQ. J gave up 4 bases and V 3 bases, and 7 bases lay outside the gene matches. The CDR3 is 16 amino acids. The CDR3 sequence: CASSSHRQGGTGELFF. In nucleotides, the CDR3 is TGCGCCAGCAGCTCCCATAGACAGGGGGGCACCGGGGAGCTGTTTTTT.

This clone appeared a single time. This chain joins TRBV5-1 and TRBJ2-5; TRBD1 aligns across 8 bases. This CDR3 contains 16 residues. Germline V gene lookup returns CDR1 SGHRS and CDR2 YFSETQ. V lost 4 bases to trimming and J lost 4 bases; unmatched junction nucleotides: 12. The CDR3 is CASSMPGQVLGETQYF. CDR3 nucleotides: TGCGCCAGCAGCATGCCGGGACAGGTTTTGGGAGAGACCCAGTACTTC.

This chain uses TRBV19 with TRBJ1-2; maybe TRBD1 (5 bases). CDR1 and CDR2 from the germline V gene are LNHDA and SQIVND (reference sequence). Trimming removed 3 bases at V and 6 bases at J, with 14 bases between. CDR3 length: 14 amino acids. The chain's CDR3 is CASSIGRDLDGYTF. CDR3 nucleotide sequence: TGTGCCAGTAGTATCGGCAGGGACTTGGATGGCTACACCTTC.

The chain links TRBV10-3 to TRBJ2-2, with D uncertain. The CDR3 spans 12 residues. Trimming left V 4 bases short and J 6 bases short, with 6 bases between. CDR1 ENHRY and CDR2 SYGVKD come from the germline V gene. As DNA, the CDR3 is TGTGCCATCAGTGGCCAGTCCGGGGAGCTGTTTTTT. This codes for CAISGQSGELFF.

The V gene is TRBV6-1, the J gene TRBJ2-7, with 7 bases matching TRBD1. V was clipped by 6 bases and J by 3 bases; unmatched bases: 5. CDR1 and CDR2 (germline): MNHNS, SASEGT. The CDR3 extends over 13 amino acids. The CDR3: CASRGTAIYEQYF. The CDR3 DNA sequence: TGTGCCAGCAGGGGGACAGCTATCTACGAGCAGTACTTC.

The rearrangement links TRBV28 to TRBJ1-6; tentative D call: TRBD1 (6 bases). The CDR3 runs to 17 residues. In germline, CDR1 is MDHEN, CDR2 SYDVKM. V lost 3 bases and J 0 bases, leaving 12 bases between the germline ends. In nucleotides, the CDR3 is TGTGCCAGCAGTTTGGGGGGGGCGGGCTCCTATAATTCACCCCTCCACTTT. Translating gives CASSLGGAGSYNSPLHF.

The chain combines TRBV6-1 with TRBJ1-2, with D tentatively TRBD1 (5 bases). Germline CDR1 and CDR2: MNHNS and SASEGT. There are 13 residues in the CDR3. The V end was cut by 0 bases, the J end by 8 bases, with 10 bases between. The CDR3 spells CASSEAWGGGYTF. The DNA of the CDR3 is TGTGCCAGCAGTGAAGCGTGGGGGGGAGGCTACACCTTC.

The chain carries TRBV19 and TRBJ1-3; D unresolved. Trimming took 5 bases from V and 4 from J, leaving 15 bases between them. Germline V gene data show CDR1 as LNHDA and CDR2 as SQIVND (reference sequence). This CDR3 region has 15 residues. CDR3 in amino acids: CASSVARRAGNTIYF. CDR3 nucleotide sequence: TGTGCCAGTAGTGTGGCCAGGCGGGCCGGAAACACCATATATTTT.

The genes are TRBV25-1 and TRBJ2-1; TRBD1 matches 7 bases. CDR3 length: 16 amino acids. Germline CDR1 MGHDK, CDR2 SYGVNS. After removal of 4 bases from V and 6 bases from J, the junction contained 12 bases not matched to a gene. CDR3 region: CASSGRGGVGSNEQFF. DNA of the CDR3: TGTGCCAGCAGTGGTCGAGGGGGCGTGGGGAGCAATGAGCAGTTCTTC.

This chain joins TRBV6-5 and TRBJ2-1; a weak D match, TRBD1 (6 bases). This CDR3 has 15 residues. Germline CDR1 reads MNHEY; CDR2 reads SVGAGI. V lost 5 bases and J lost 0, with 11 bases in between. CDR3 loop: CASSRDTSSYNEQFF. CDR3 DNA sequence: TGTGCCAGCAGTCGGGACACGAGCTCCTACAATGAGCAGTTCTTC.

This clone was seen a handful of times. This chain joins TRBV5-1 and TRBJ1-1; D might be TRBD1 (5 bases). Deletions cut 0 bases from V and 3 bases from J, with 15 bases between. This CDR3 spans 16 amino acids. CDR1 SGHRS and CDR2 YFSETQ come from the germline V gene. The DNA of the CDR3 is TGCGCCAGCAGCTTGGAGTCGTTCGGGGACTACACTGAAGCTTTCTTT. It is translated as CASSLESFGDYTEAFF. Variable domain in full (rest from reference TRBV5-1 and TRBJ1-1): KAGVTQTPRYLIKTRGQQVTLSCSPISGHRSVSWYQQTPGQGLQFLFEYFSETQRNKGNFPGRFSGRQFSNSRSEMNVSTLELGDSALYLCASSLESFGDYTEAFFGQGTRLTVV.

This clone was observed a handful of times. The V and J genes are TRBV28 and TRBJ2-3, with TRBD2 as a possible D gene (6 bases). With 2 bases removed from V and 0 bases from J, the gap between germline ends came to 18 bases. CDR1 is MDHEN and CDR2 is SYDVKM in the germline V gene. This CDR3 comprises 18 residues. In nucleotides, the CDR3 is TGTGCCAGCAGTTTAATCGACCTGGGGGGACTGAGCACAGATACGCAGTATTTT. Translation gives CASSLIDLGGLSTDTQYF.

This clone came up many times. The chain joins TRBV19 to TRBJ2-7; 11 bases fit TRBD1. The germline gives CDR1 LNHDA, CDR2 SQIVND (reference sequence). CDR3 size: 14 residues. The V and J ends lost 5 bases and 3 bases, in that order; junction bases with no gene match: 3. The CDR3 DNA reads as TGTGCCAGTAGTCCCGGGACAGGGGGCTACGAGCAGTACTTC. Protein product: CASSPGTGGYEQYF.

The rearrangement uses TRBV19 and TRBJ2-3, with 12 bases lining up with TRBD2. CDR1 LNHDA and CDR2 SQIVND come from the germline V gene (reference sequence). V dropped 9 bases and J dropped 4; count of bases not matched to a gene: 5. This CDR3 is 14 amino acids long. DNA for the CDR3: TGTGCCAGCGGACTAGCGGGATATTCAGATACGCAGTATTTT. Amino acids: CASGLAGYSDTQYF.